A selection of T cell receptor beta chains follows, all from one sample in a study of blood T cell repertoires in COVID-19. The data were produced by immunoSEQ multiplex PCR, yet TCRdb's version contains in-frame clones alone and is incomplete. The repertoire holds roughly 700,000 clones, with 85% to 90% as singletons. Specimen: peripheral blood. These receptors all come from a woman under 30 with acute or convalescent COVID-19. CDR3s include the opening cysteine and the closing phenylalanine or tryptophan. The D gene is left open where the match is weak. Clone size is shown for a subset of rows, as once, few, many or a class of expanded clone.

CASSFPGQGSFF	TGTGCCAGCAGTTTCCCGGGACAGGGATCTTTCTTT	TRBD1	.	TRBV12-3/TRBV12-4	TRBJ1-1
CASSDIVGLTNTEAFF	TGTGCCAGCAGCGACATCGTAGGACTGACGAACACTGAAGCTTTCTTT	.	.	TRBV7-9	TRBJ1-1
CASSFGGSYTF	TGTGCCAGCAGTTTTGGGGGGAGCTACACCTTC	.	.	TRBV12-3/TRBV12-4	TRBJ1-2
CASSPDSYGYTF	TGTGCCAGCAGCCCGGACAGCTATGGCTACACCTTC	.	.	TRBV5-8	TRBJ1-2
CASSALEGVGTEAFF	TGTGCCAGCAGCGCCCTAGAGGGGGTGGGGACTGAAGCTTTCTTT	.	few	TRBV9	TRBJ1-1
CASSLGATGGVYEQYF	TGCGCCAGCAGCTTGGGCGCCACAGGGGGCGTCTACGAGCAGTACTTC	TRBD1	once	TRBV5-1	TRBJ2-7
CASSLMGGQVFEQYF	TGTGCCAGCAGCTTAATGGGGGGACAGGTTTTCGAGCAGTACTTC	TRBD1	.	TRBV7-3	TRBJ2-7
CASSEALFGASGYEQYF	TGTGCCAGCAGTGAAGCGCTTTTCGGTGCTAGCGGCTACGAGCAGTACTTC	TRBD2	.	TRBV2	TRBJ2-7
CASSEARDSTFYGYTF	TGTGCCAGCAGTGAAGCAAGGGACAGTACCTTCTATGGCTACACCTTC	TRBD1	.	TRBV2	TRBJ1-2
CASSLSLHPEVTEAFF	TGTGCCAGCAGCTTAAGCCTTCATCCAGAGGTCACTGAAGCTTTCTTT	.	.	TRBV11-2	TRBJ1-1
CASTPHLGRQPQHF	TGTGCCAGCACCCCTCACCTAGGGAGGCAGCCCCAGCATTTT	.	.	TRBV7-2	TRBJ1-5
CASRHEGAAGQPQHF	TGTGCCAGTCGCCACGAAGGGGCCGCCGGGCAGCCCCAGCATTTT	.	.	TRBV19	TRBJ1-5
CASSPPDWNGEQFF	TGTGCCAGCAGCCCCCCGGACTGGAACGGGGAGCAGTTCTTC	.	.	TRBV7-9	TRBJ2-1
CASSPVGEWGAYEQYF	TGTGCCAGCAGCCCCGTAGGAGAGTGGGGGGCCTACGAGCAGTACTTC	.	.	TRBV3-1/TRBV3-2	TRBJ2-7
CASSLAGDVLNTEAFF	TGCGCCAGCAGCTTGGCCGGTGATGTTCTGAACACTGAAGCTTTCTTT	.	.	TRBV5-1	TRBJ1-1
CASNGQGNTEAFF	TGTGCCAGCAATGGACAGGGGAACACTGAAGCTTTCTTT	TRBD1	.	TRBV25-1	TRBJ1-1
CASSLQAAETQYF	TGTGCCAGTAGTTTACAGGCGGCGGAGACCCAGTACTTC	.	.	TRBV19	TRBJ2-5
CASSFNRGGGYTF	TGTGCCAGCAGTTTCAACAGGGGCGGAGGCTACACCTTC	TRBD1	.	TRBV12-3/TRBV12-4	TRBJ1-2
CASSSSTVQETQYF	TGTGCCAGCAGTTCCTCGACAGTCCAAGAGACCCAGTACTTC	.	once	TRBV6-5	TRBJ2-5
CSASMAGTYEQYF	TGCAGTGCTAGTATGGCAGGTACCTACGAGCAGTACTTC	.	.	TRBV20-1	TRBJ2-7
CAISRGLASHNEQFF	TGTGCCATCAGTAGGGGACTTGCCTCACACAATGAGCAGTTCTTC	.	.	TRBV10-3	TRBJ2-1
CASSLGAANYGYTF	TGTGCCAGCAGCTTAGGGGCCGCTAACTATGGCTACACCTTC	.	.	TRBV7-9	TRBJ1-2
CASSEREGSYNEQFF	TGTGCCAGCAGTGAAAGGGAGGGCTCCTACAATGAGCAGTTCTTC	TRBD2	.	TRBV2	TRBJ2-1
CASSLSPSPGYGYTF	TGTGCCAGCAGTTTATCCCCAAGCCCTGGCTATGGCTACACCTTC	.	.	TRBV27	TRBJ1-2
CASSLTRDSEGGYTF	TGTGCCAGCAGCTTAACACGGGACTCGGAGGGTGGCTACACCTTC	.	.	TRBV7-3	TRBJ1-2
CASSSARESNYGYTF	TGTGCCAGCAGTTCCGCCCGGGAAAGTAACTATGGCTACACCTTC	.	.	TRBV28	TRBJ1-2
CASSWTGYGYTF	TGTGCCAGCAGCTGGACAGGCTATGGCTACACCTTC	TRBD1	.	TRBV3-1/TRBV3-2	TRBJ1-2
CASSPPGDNSPLHF	TGTGCCAGCAGCCCCCCGGGAGATAATTCACCCCTCCACTTT	.	.	TRBV11-2	TRBJ1-6
CASSLGPFVPLHF	TGTGCCAGCAGCTTGGGGCCTTTTGTACCCCTCCACTTT	.	.	TRBV5-8	TRBJ1-6
CAISDQRGISGNTIYF	TGTGCCATCAGTGACCAGCGGGGGATTTCTGGAAACACCATATATTTT	.	.	TRBV10-3	TRBJ1-3
CASSHDPGNYGYTF	TGTGCCAGCAGCCACGACCCGGGAAACTATGGCTACACCTTC	.	.	TRBV3-1/TRBV3-2	TRBJ1-2
CASTHLRQGTGTEAFF	TGTGCCAGCACCCACCTCAGACAGGGGACGGGCACTGAAGCTTTCTTT	TRBD1	.	TRBV27	TRBJ1-1
CASSRVNTEAFF	TGTGCCAGCAGTCGGGTGAACACTGAAGCTTTCTTT	.	.	TRBV6-5	TRBJ1-1
CAGDSGGYEQYF	TGTGCCGGAGATAGCGGGGGATACGAGCAGTACTTC	TRBD2	.	TRBV6-5	TRBJ2-7
CASSDSSNYGYTF	TGTGCCAGCAGTGACTCAAGCAACTATGGCTACACCTTC	.	.	TRBV6-5	TRBJ1-2
CAWSDPPRHPGYF	TGTGCCTGGAGTGATCCCCCGAGACACCCCGGGTATTTT	.	.	TRBV30	TRBJ2-3
CASSYAGTGIGYEQYF	TGTGCCAGTAGTTACGCCGGGACAGGGATTGGGTACGAGCAGTACTTC	TRBD1	.	TRBV19	TRBJ2-7
CASGLGQGGSSNQPQHF	TGTGCTAGTGGTTTGGGACAGGGAGGAAGTAGCAATCAGCCCCAGCATTTT	TRBD1	.	TRBV12-5	TRBJ1-5
CASTLLASYDIPTGELFF	TGTGCCAGCACCCTCCTGGCCTCATACGACATTCCCACCGGGGAGCTGTTTTTT	.	.	TRBV5-6	TRBJ2-2
CASSYGGRGRTNYGYTF	TGTGCCAGCAGCTATGGGGGCAGGGGTAGAACTAACTATGGCTACACCTTC	.	.	TRBV9	TRBJ1-2
CASSYWGLTGELFF	TGTGCCAGCAGTTACTGGGGCCTCACCGGGGAGCTGTTTTTT	.	.	TRBV6-2/TRBV6-3	TRBJ2-2
CASSPTDREHTEAFF	TGTGCCAGCAGCCCAACGGACAGGGAACACACTGAAGCTTTCTTT	TRBD1	.	TRBV9	TRBJ1-1
CASSLYGGEDTGELFF	TGTGCCAGCAGTTTATATGGGGGCGAGGACACCGGGGAGCTGTTTTTT	.	once	TRBV27	TRBJ2-2
CASSQGQGAAHGYTF	TGTGCCAGCAGCCAAGGACAGGGAGCGGCACATGGCTACACCTTC	TRBD1	.	TRBV6-5	TRBJ1-2
CASSFSPSGGYTDTQYF	TGTGCCAGCAGCTTTAGTCCTAGCGGGGGCTACACAGATACGCAGTATTTT	TRBD2	.	TRBV5-5	TRBJ2-3
CSALPWAFF	TGCAGTGCCCTACCCTGGGCTTTCTTT	.	.	TRBV20-1	TRBJ1-1
CASSFDQGSEQYF	TGTGCCAGCAGTTTTGACCAGGGTTCCGAGCAGTACTTC	.	.	TRBV12-3/TRBV12-4	TRBJ2-7
CASSFSTRMNTEAFF	TGCGCCAGCAGCTTTTCGACCAGGATGAACACTGAAGCTTTCTTT	.	.	TRBV4-3	TRBJ1-1